These T cell receptor beta chains were read from a single sample in a study of blood T cell repertoires in COVID-19. TCRdb's copy holds only in-frame clones and misses some; the assay was immunoSEQ multiplex PCR. The sample carries approximately 200,000 clones, about nine tenths recorded once. The sample comprised PBMCs or T cells enriched from blood (not recorded which). The receptors originated from a man under 40 in a cohort exposed to, infected with or recovered from COVID-19 (not recorded which). Each CDR3 is given with its conserved first and last residue. Fields, in order: CDR3 length, D gene, clone size, J gene, V gene, CDR3 DNA, CDR3 protein. The D gene is left open where the match is weak. Rows may omit the clone size; those that give it use once, few, many or a size class.

>14|TRBD2|NA|TRBJ2-5|TRBV5-1
TGCGCCAGCAGCACGGGACTAGCGGAAGAGACCCAGTACTTC
CASSTGLAEETQYF
>13|TRBD1|NA|TRBJ2-7|TRBV6-5
TGTGCCAGCAGTTCGTGGACAGGGGCCGAGCAGTACTTC
CASSSWTGAEQYF
>14|TRBD1|NA|TRBJ2-5|TRBV19
TGTGCCAGTAGTACCGGGACAGGGGGAGAGACCCAGTACTTC
CASSTGTGGETQYF
>13|NA|once|TRBJ1-2|TRBV14
TGTGCCAGCAGCCAAGCGGGGGGGAATGGCTACACCTTC
CASSQAGGNGYTF
>19|TRBD1|NA|TRBJ1-4|TRBV7-9
TGTGCCAGCAGCTTACTAGGGACAGGCCCCCTTGCAACTAATGAAAAACTGTTTTTT
CASSLLGTGPLATNEKLFF
>13|NA|NA|TRBJ2-2|TRBV12-3/TRBV12-4
TGTGCCAGCAGTTTACTCGGGGCCGGGGAGCTGTTTTTT
CASSLLGAGELFF
>18|NA|once|TRBJ1-3|TRBV7-8
TGTGCCAGCAGCCCCCGGGAGGGGTGGGGCGGCCCTGGAAACACCATATATTTT
CASSPREGWGGPGNTIYF
>15|NA|NA|TRBJ2-7|TRBV5-1
TGCGCCAGCAGCTTGCCGCGCTCCGACAGTTACGAGCAGTACTTC
CASSLPRSDSYEQYF
>17|TRBD2|NA|TRBJ2-3|TRBV27
TGTGCCAGCAGTTTATCGTCTAGCGGGAGGATGGCAGATACGCAGTATTTT
CASSLSSSGRMADTQYF
>12|TRBD1|NA|TRBJ2-7|TRBV9
TGTGCCAGCAGCGCCAACAGGGGCGAGCAGTACTTC
CASSANRGEQYF
>20|NA|once|TRBJ2-1|TRBV5-1
TGCGCCAGCAGCTTGGAAGGTCGGCAGGGAAGGAAACTCGCGAGGAATGAGCAGTTCTTC
CASSLEGRQGRKLARNEQFF
>15|NA|NA|TRBJ1-1|TRBV7-2
TGTGCCAGCAGCTTAGCGCAGGGCAGGAACACTGAAGCTTTCTTT
CASSLAQGRNTEAFF
>13|NA|few|TRBJ1-5|TRBV7-2
TGTGCCAGCAGCTCGTTAGGCAATCAGCCCCAGCATTTT
CASSSLGNQPQHF
>13|TRBD1|NA|TRBJ1-2|TRBV5-1
TGCGCCAGCAGCGAGACAGGGGTACTTGGCTACACCTTC
CASSETGVLGYTF
>17|TRBD2|NA|TRBJ2-3|TRBV7-2
TGTGCCAGCAGCTCCCCGGGACTAGCGGTGATCACAGATACGCAGTATTTT
CASSSPGLAVITDTQYF
>13|TRBD2|NA|TRBJ2-7|TRBV9
TGTGCCAGCAGCACGGGACTAGCAGCCGAGCAGTACTTC
CASSTGLAAEQYF
>13|TRBD1|NA|TRBJ1-5|TRBV28
TGTGCCAGCAGTTTGGGACAGTTTTCCCCCCCGCATTTT
CASSLGQFSPPHF
>20|NA|NA|TRBJ2-3|TRBV9
TGTGCCAGCAGCGTAGCAGGTCTGGCGGGACCGGACTCACACACAGATACGCAGTATTTT
CASSVAGLAGPDSHTDTQYF
>15|NA|NA|TRBJ1-2|TRBV27
TGTGCCAGTAGCCGCCGACAGTCGGCTAACTATGGCTACACCTTC
CASSRRQSANYGYTF
>14|NA|NA|TRBJ1-1|TRBV28
TGTGCCAGCAGTTTAAGTGTCCGGTACACTGAAGCTTTCTTT
CASSLSVRYTEAFF
>14|NA|NA|TRBJ2-2|TRBV5-1
TGCGCCAGCAGCTTGGCGGCGAACACCGGGGAGCTGTTTTTT
CASSLAANTGELFF
>15|TRBD2|NA|TRBJ2-1|TRBV7-3
TGTGCCAGCAGCTCACTAGCGGGAGGCCTCGATGAGCAGTTCTTC
CASSSLAGGLDEQFF
>15|TRBD1|once|TRBJ1-5|TRBV6-5
TGTGCCAGCCGAATTCCGGGACAGGGGATTCAGCCCCAGCATTTT
CASRIPGQGIQPQHF
>14|NA|NA|TRBJ2-7|TRBV21-1
TGTGCCAGCAGCTGCCGGACAGGGTTATACGAGCAGTACTTC
CASSCRTGLYEQYF
>15|NA|NA|TRBJ2-1|TRBV21-1
TGTGCCAGCAGCGCCCGGACTAGCGGTTACAATGAGCAGTTCTTC
CASSARTSGYNEQFF
>15|NA|NA|TRBJ1-3|TRBV7-3
TGTGCCAGCAGCTTAACTGGGGGGAGAGGAAACACCATATATTTT
CASSLTGGRGNTIYF
>14|NA|NA|TRBJ2-5|TRBV4-3
TGCGCCAGCAGCCACCTGGGGGGCGGGAGGACCCAGTACTTC
CASSHLGGGRTQYF
>19|TRBD1|NA|TRBJ1-1|TRBV3-1/TRBV3-2
TGTGCCAGCAGCCAACGCGACAGGGCAAGGGGTTACATGAACACTGAAGCTTTCTTT
CASSQRDRARGYMNTEAFF
>19|TRBD2|NA|TRBJ2-2|TRBV7-2
TGTGCCAGCCAACCGGGACTAGCGGGGGTTCTTGCGAACACCGGGGAGCTGTTTTTT
CASQPGLAGVLANTGELFF
>17|NA|NA|TRBJ2-1|TRBV5-1
TGCGCCAGCAGCTTGGTTGGGCCGGCGGGCCTTTACAATGAGCAGTTCTTC
CASSLVGPAGLYNEQFF
>13|TRBD2|NA|TRBJ2-1|TRBV7-8
TGTGCCAGCAGCTTAGTGGCGGGAGGTGAGCAGTTCTTC
CASSLVAGGEQFF
>15|TRBD2|few|TRBJ2-2|TRBV3-1/TRBV3-2
TGTGCCAGCAGCCAGGCGGGAGGAAACACCGGGGAGCTGTTTTTT
CASSQAGGNTGELFF
>12|NA|NA|TRBJ2-7|TRBV15
TGTGCCACCAGCCGGGGGACCTACGAGCAGTACTTC
CATSRGTYEQYF
>15|TRBD2|NA|TRBJ2-2|TRBV25-1
TGTGCCAGCAGACCCGGCGGGGGGAACACCGGGGAGCTGTTTTTT
CASRPGGGNTGELFF
>13|NA|NA|TRBJ2-1|TRBV11-2
TGTGCCAGCAGCTCACTCCGGGGCAATGAGCAGTTCTTC
CASSSLRGNEQFF
>16|NA|NA|TRBJ1-5|TRBV20-1
TGCAGTGCTAGTGGTGGCGGGTCATATAGCAATCAGCCCCAGCATTTT
CSASGGGSYSNQPQHF
>13|TRBD1|NA|TRBJ2-7|TRBV28
TGTGCCAGCAGACCACAACAGGGGGACGCACAGTACTTC
CASRPQQGDAQYF
>15|NA|NA|TRBJ1-2|TRBV7-2
TGTGCCAGCAGCCTAAAACCGGACAGTAACTATGGCTACACCTTC
CASSLKPDSNYGYTF
>16|TRBD1|NA|TRBJ2-5|TRBV24-1
TGTGCCACCAGTGATCCCGGGACAGGACTACAAGAGACCCAGTACTTC
CATSDPGTGLQETQYF
>15|TRBD1|once|TRBJ2-3|TRBV28
TGTGCCAGCAGGTACAGGGGATTGGCGGTCGAGACGCAGTATTTT
CASRYRGLAVETQYF
>12|NA|NA|TRBJ2-7|TRBV12-3/TRBV12-4
TGTGCCAGCAGCAGGGAGGCCCACGAGCAGTACTTC
CASSREAHEQYF
>11|NA|NA|TRBJ2-3|TRBV19
TGTGCCAGTAAGATGGGCTTAACCCAGTATTTT
CASKMGLTQYF
>15|NA|NA|TRBJ2-7|TRBV7-3
TGTGCCAGCAGCCCTGACTTATCGAGGTCGGGAGAGCAGTACTTC
CASSPDLSRSGEQYF
>17|TRBD2|NA|TRBJ2-7|TRBV5-1
TGCGCCAGCAGCCCAGGACTAGCGGGGCGCCTAAGAGTCGAGCAGTACTTC
CASSPGLAGRLRVEQYF
>16|NA|NA|TRBJ2-3|TRBV13
TGTGCCAGCAGCTTAGAGGGCAGCGGGCAGTCAGATACGCAGTATTTT
CASSLEGSGQSDTQYF
>15|NA|NA|TRBJ1-5|TRBV5-6
TGTGCCAGCAGCTCCTTCGGGGGGACCAATCAGCCCCAGCATTTT
CASSSFGGTNQPQHF
>13|TRBD1|NA|TRBJ1-2|TRBV11-2
TGTGCCAGCAGCCATGACAGGGACTATGGCTACACCTTC
CASSHDRDYGYTF
>17|NA|NA|TRBJ2-1|TRBV14
TGTGCCAGCAGCCTCATTCGGGGGGCGGAAGGTCGGAATGAGCAGTTCTTC
CASSLIRGAEGRNEQFF
>15|TRBD1|NA|TRBJ2-3|TRBV7-9
TGTGCCAGCAGCTTTATCAGGGGGCGAGTTGATACGCAGTATTTT
CASSFIRGRVDTQYF
>12|NA|few|TRBJ2-7|TRBV18
TGTGCCAGCTCGTACAGCTCCTACGAGCAGTACTTC
CASSYSSYEQYF
>9|NA|NA|TRBJ1-2|TRBV11-2
TGTGCCAGCAGCCTTGGCTACACCTTC
CASSLGYTF
>17|NA|NA|TRBJ2-6|TRBV28
TGTGCCAGCAGTTATGGGGGCATAATATCTGGGGCCAACGTCCTGACTTTC
CASSYGGIISGANVLTF
>16|TRBD2|NA|TRBJ2-3|TRBV5-6
TGTGCCAGCAGCTTGGCTAGCGGCACACGCACAGATACGCAGTATTTT
CASSLASGTRTDTQYF
>13|NA|NA|TRBJ1-1|TRBV5-4
TGTGCCAGCAGCTTTGAGGTGAACACTGAAGCTTTCTTT
CASSFEVNTEAFF
>13|TRBD1|NA|TRBJ2-2|TRBV6-5
TGTGCCAGCAATATAGCAGGGGGCGGGGAGCTGTTTTTT
CASNIAGGGELFF
>14|NA|NA|TRBJ2-7|TRBV5-1
TGCGCCAGCAGCTTGTTCGGGGGAGTCGACGAGCAGTACTTC
CASSLFGGVDEQYF